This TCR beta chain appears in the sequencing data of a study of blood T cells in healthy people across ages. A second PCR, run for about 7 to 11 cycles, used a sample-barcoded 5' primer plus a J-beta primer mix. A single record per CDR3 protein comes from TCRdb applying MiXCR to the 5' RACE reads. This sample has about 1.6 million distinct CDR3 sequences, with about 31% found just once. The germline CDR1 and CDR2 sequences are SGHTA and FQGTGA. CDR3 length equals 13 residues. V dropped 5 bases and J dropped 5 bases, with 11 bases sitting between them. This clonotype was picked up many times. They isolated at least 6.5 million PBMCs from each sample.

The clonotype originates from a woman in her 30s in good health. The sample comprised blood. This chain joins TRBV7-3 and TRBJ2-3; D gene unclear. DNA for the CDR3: TGTGCCAGCAGCCGCGAGGTGTTAGATACGCAGTATTTT. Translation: CASSREVLDTQYF.